Reported below is one TCR beta chain. Sample treatment: oral pan-JAK inhibitor, 5-10 mg twice daily. The CDR3 sequence is 13 residues long. Trimming took 4 bases from V and 3 from J, leaving 10 bases between them. Germline assignment: CDR1 LNHNV and CDR2 YYDKDF (reference sequence). Extracted from the samples, RNA was reverse transcribed into cDNA to serve as the sequencing template. Using immunoSEQ multiplex PCR, the repertoire was profiled, and TCRdb retains in-frame clones only, with some absent. The data show 120,000 or so clones, with about 61% seen just once and nearly 30% held by the top ten. The data belong to a study of CD8+ T cells in alopecia areata.

V is TRBV15 and J is TRBJ2-7; TRBD1 is a possible D gene (5 bases). This receptor was obtained from a human donor with alopecia areata. The source material was CD8+ T cells sorted from blood, sampled at week 4, from a patient treated with tofacitinib. The DNA for the CDR3 is TGTGCCACCAGCATGGGGCAGCTCTACGAGCAGTACTTC. Translation gives CATSMGQLYEQYF.